Presented here are 10 T cell receptor beta chains from one specimen sequenced in a study of regulatory T cells in long-lasting Graves disease. Construction of the TCR beta libraries employed iRepertoire HTBI primers in conjunction with Arm-PCR of CDR3 regions. TCRdb analysed the multiplex PCR reads with MiXCR anew, one entry per CDR3 protein. The sample has 350,000 to 500,000 distinct CDR3 sequences, 21% seen once. Described time point: persistent/refractory GD, antithyroid drugs over 5 years with positive TRAb. PBMCs were the source of the RNA used for TCR sequencing. Sample: peripheral blood mononuclear cells (PBMCs), taken when the disease was refractory, from a patient treated with antithyroid drugs. These receptors all stem from a female donor with Graves disease.

The chain couples TRBV2 to TRBJ2-7, with 10 bases matching TRBD2. Germline V CDR1 and CDR2: SNHLY, FYNNEI. There are 15 residues in the CDR3. Trimming at V came to 6 bases and at J to 5 bases, leaving 10 bases not matched to a gene. CDR3 sequence reads: CASSPLLAGAHEQYF. The CDR3 nucleotides read TGTGCCAGCAGCCCACTTCTAGCGGGAGCGCACGAGCAGTACTTC.

This clonotype appeared many times. The chain has TRBV28 and TRBJ2-5, with D perhaps TRBD2 (5 bases). The CDR3 runs 13 residues. The V and J ends lost 6 bases and 2 bases respectively, with 10 bases between them. Germline CDR1 and CDR2: MDHEN and SYDVKM. The DNA for the CDR3 is TGTGCCAGCAGGCGGACGGGGCAAGAGACCCAGTACTTC. Translation gives CASRRTGQETQYF.

This clonotype occurred many times. V gene TRBV12-3 or TRBV12-4 combines with J gene TRBJ1-2; D ambiguous. CDR3 length equals 14 residues. The V and J ends lost 1 base and 2 bases respectively, with 8 bases between them. CDR3 residues: CASSLGGQNYGYTF. As DNA, the CDR3 is TGTGCCAGCAGTTTAGGTGGGCAGAACTATGGCTACACCTTC.

This clonotype appeared a few times. The chain carries TRBV7-9 and TRBJ2-7, with 8 bases identical to TRBD2. The germline V gene encodes CDR1 SEHNR and CDR2 FQNEAQ (reference sequence). Trimming removed 5 bases from V and 2 bases from J; junction bases left unmatched: 8. The CDR3 runs 15 residues. This chain's CDR3 is CASSIVLADAYEQYF. The CDR3 DNA follows: TGTGCCAGCAGCATCGTACTAGCGGATGCCTACGAGCAGTACTTC.

This clonotype was seen at least ten times. This chain links TRBV27 with TRBJ2-5; D gene unclear. V shed 3 bases and J shed 4 bases, with 18 bases lying between them. The V gene's germline CDR1 is MNHEY and CDR2 SMNVEV (reference sequence). CDR3 length: 16 amino acids. This CDR3 is CASSLVATTTRETQYF. DNA for the CDR3: TGTGCCAGCAGTTTGGTTGCCACAACTACGAGAGAGACCCAGTACTTC.

This clonotype was detected only once. Since a far larger clone is one base different, this is likely a read error. This chain connects TRBV3-1 to TRBJ2-5; 12 positions agree with TRBD1. The length of the CDR3 is 14 residues. V shed 8 bases, J shed 11 bases, and the junction held 12 bases outside the gene matches. Germline V gives CDR1 LGHDT, CDR2 YNNKEL (reference sequence). CDR3 loop: CASQGQGAYNEQYF. The DNA for the CDR3 is TGTGCCAGCCAGGGACAGGGGGCCTACAATGAGCAGTACTTC.

This clonotype was seen a few times. This chain uses TRBV5-1 with TRBJ2-5, with TRBD1 matching 9 bases. With V trimmed by 3 bases and J by 1 base, 4 bases remained unmatched. CDR3 length equals 15 residues. Germline V gives CDR1 SGHRS, CDR2 YFSETQ. Here the CDR3 DNA reads TGCGCCAGCAGCTGGGGGACAGGGAGCCAAGAGACCCAGTACTTC. Amino acid sequence: CASSWGTGSQETQYF.

This clonotype was seen only a few times. The chain has TRBV6-1 and TRBJ2-4; tentatively, D is TRBD2 (5 bases). Trimming removed 4 bases from V and 2 bases from J, with 12 bases in between. Germline CDR1 reads MNHNS; CDR2 reads SASEGT. The CDR3 runs to 15 residues. CDR3 region: CASSGTVGTKNIQYF. CDR3 in DNA: TGTGCCAGCAGTGGGACGGTCGGGACCAAAAACATTCAGTACTTC.

This sequence joins TRBV5-5 and TRBJ2-2; 7 bases fit TRBD2. The CDR3 runs to 15 residues. Germline V gives CDR1 SGHKS, CDR2 YYEKEE (reference sequence). After removal of 0 bases from V and 6 bases from J, the junction contained 5 bases not matched to a gene. The CDR3 protein is CASSLASGVPGELFF. The CDR3 DNA reads as TGTGCCAGCAGCTTGGCCAGCGGGGTCCCCGGGGAGCTGTTTTTT.

This clonotype came up many times. V usage is TRBV6-1 and J usage is TRBJ1-1, with D possibly TRBD1 on 6 matching bases. Germline CDR1 reads MNHNS; CDR2 reads SASEGT. Trimming stripped 7 bases from V and 11 bases from J, with 14 bases between. CDR3 length: 11 amino acids. CDR3 loop: CASNSGTRAFF. CDR3 DNA sequence: TGTGCCAGCAACTCCGGGACAAGGGCTTTCTTT.